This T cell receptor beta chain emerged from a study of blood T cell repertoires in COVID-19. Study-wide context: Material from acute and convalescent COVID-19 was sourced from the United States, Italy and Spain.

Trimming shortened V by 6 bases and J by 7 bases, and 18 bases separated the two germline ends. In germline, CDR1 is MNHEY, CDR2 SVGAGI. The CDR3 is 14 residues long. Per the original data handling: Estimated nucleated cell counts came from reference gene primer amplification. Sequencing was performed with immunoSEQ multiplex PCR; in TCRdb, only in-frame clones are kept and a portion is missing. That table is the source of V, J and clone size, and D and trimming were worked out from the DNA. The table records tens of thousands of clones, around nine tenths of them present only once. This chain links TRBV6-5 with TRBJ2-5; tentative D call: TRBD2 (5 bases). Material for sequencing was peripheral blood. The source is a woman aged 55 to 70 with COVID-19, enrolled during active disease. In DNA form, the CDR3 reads TGTGCCAGCAGCCCCGGGATTGACCTTGGGACCCAGTACTTC. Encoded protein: CASSPGIDLGTQYF.